One sample yielded the 11 T cell receptor beta chains listed below, sequenced in a study of CD8+CD57+ T cells in acquired aplastic anemia. Template material for TCR beta VDJ and CDR3 profiling consisted of genomic DNA. TCRdb ran MiXCR on the reads and lists one entry per CDR3 protein. The data show approximately 170,000 distinct CDR3 sequences, with 55% to 80% seen just once and 45% held by the top ten. Sequencing was done on a sample of sorted CD4+, CD8+, or CD8+CD57+ T cells (not recorded which) from PBMCs. The receptors stem from a human donor in good health.

This clonotype has a handful of counts. This chain uses TRBV10-3 with TRBJ1-6; D remains unclear. The germline CDR1 and CDR2 sequences are ENHRY and SYGVKD. The CDR3 sequence is 12 residues long. The V gene lost 3 bases and the J gene lost 11 bases, with 8 bases spanning the gap. CDR3 sequence: CAISDRSAPLHF. The CDR3 nucleotides read TGTGCCATCAGTGACCGGTCCGCACCCCTCCACTTT.

This clonotype occurred many times. V and J are TRBV7-2 and TRBJ2-1; TRBD2 is a possible D gene (6 bases). This CDR3 region has 16 residues. From germline, CDR1 is SGHTA and CDR2 FQGNSA. Trimming shortened V by 5 bases and J by 1 base, and 15 bases separated the two germline ends. CDR3 nucleotide sequence: TGTGCCAGCAGCCCTCTTTTTGGGACTTCCTACAATGAGCAGTTCTTC. Amino acids: CASSPLFGTSYNEQFF. The whole variable domain, remainder taken from reference TRBV7-2 and TRBJ2-1, is GAGVSQSPSNKVTEKGKDVELRCDPISGHTALYWYRQSLGQGLEFLIYFQGNSAPDKSGLPSDRFSAERTGGSVSTLTIQRTQQEDSAVYLCASSPLFGTSYNEQFFGPGTRLTVL.

The CDR3 region has the DNA TGTGCCAGCAGCCTAGTGAACAGGATAAACGTCGGGGAGCTGTTTTTT. Protein sequence: CASSLVNRINVGELFF. V is TRBV5-6 and J is TRBJ2-2; TRBD1 is a possible D gene (5 bases). V lost 4 bases and J lost 7, with 20 bases in between. Germline CDR1 reads SGHDT; CDR2 reads YYEEEE. The CDR3 sequence is 16 residues long. The full variable domain, completed using reference TRBV5-6 and TRBJ2-2, is DAGVTQSPTHLIKTRGQQVTLRCSPKSGHDTVSWYQQALGQGPQFIFQYYEEEERQRGNFPDRFSGHQFPNYSSELNVNALLLGDSALYLCASSLVNRINVGELFFGEGSRLTVL.

This clonotype was counted a few times. The CDR3 here is CASSIAGVQNNEQFF. CDR3 in DNA: TGTGCCAGTAGTATCGCAGGAGTACAGAACAATGAGCAGTTCTTC. This chain joins TRBV19 and TRBJ2-1, with unresolved D. The CDR3 is 15 residues long. Trimming stripped 3 bases from V and 5 bases from J, with 14 bases between. Germline V gene sequence: CDR1 LNHDA, CDR2 SQIVND (reference sequence).

V usage is TRBV9 and J usage is TRBJ2-5; 8 nucleotides align to TRBD2. The germline gives CDR1 SGDLS, CDR2 YYNGEE. With V trimmed by 0 bases and J by 7 bases, 11 bases remained unmatched. The CDR3 is 16 amino acids. CDR3 protein: CASSVATGRGVGTQYF. Here the CDR3 DNA reads TGTGCCAGCAGCGTAGCTACCGGGCGGGGGGTTGGGACCCAGTACTTC.

This rearrangement joins TRBV7-9 to TRBJ1-6; D remains unclear. The CDR3 covers 11 residues. Trimming removed 7 bases at V and 10 bases at J, with 8 bases between. Germline CDR1 reads SEHNR; CDR2 reads FQNEAQ (reference sequence). The CDR3 DNA is TGTGCCAGCACCCCCGGGTCACCCCTCCACTTT. Amino acid sequence: CASTPGSPLHF.

The CDR3 spells CASSLTGRISEAFF. As DNA, the CDR3 is TGTGCCAGCAGTTTGACAGGTCGAATATCTGAAGCTTTCTTT. The rearrangement links TRBV12-3 or TRBV12-4 to TRBJ1-1; D may be TRBD1 (6 bases). This CDR3 is 14 amino acids long. V lost 3 bases to trimming and J lost 6 bases, with 14 bases between them.

The V call is TRBV29-1, the J call TRBJ1-2, with D possibly TRBD1 on 6 matching bases. Germline V gene data show CDR1 as SQVTM and CDR2 as ANQGSEA. Trimming took 7 bases from V and 5 from J, leaving 23 bases between them. The CDR3 is 15 residues long. CDR3 sequence reads: CSDRRTGTLGYGYTF. In DNA, the CDR3 is TGCAGCGATCGACGAACAGGGACCTTGGGGTATGGCTACACCTTC.

In this sample, this clonotype turned up a few times. The V call is TRBV5-6, the J call TRBJ1-1, with 8 nucleotides matching TRBD1. Germline trimming cut 4 bases from V and 7 bases from J; bases unmatched to any gene: 3. CDR3 length equals 12 residues. Per germline, CDR1 SGHDT and CDR2 YYEEEE. Here the CDR3 DNA reads TGTGCCAGCAGCCCCGGACAGGGTGAAGCTTTCTTT. Translated, it gives CASSPGQGEAFF.

J is TRBJ2-6 and V is TRBV12-3 or TRBV12-4; no definite D call. The ends were cut back, 1 base at V and 0 bases at J, with 10 bases in the middle. This CDR3 region has 17 residues. CDR3 nucleotide sequence: TGTGCCAGCAGTTTAGGGCGACCAAGCTCTGGGGCCAACGTCCTGACTTTC. Protein product: CASSLGRPSSGANVLTF.

The chain recombines TRBV6-1 with TRBJ1-2, with TRBD1 matching over 10 bases. The CDR3 contains 15 residues. CDR1 is MNHNS and CDR2 is SASEGT in the germline V gene. Unmatched junction bases numbered 6, after V lost 5 bases and J lost 3 bases. CDR3 DNA: TGTGCCAGCAGTTACCGACAGGGGGCATACTATGGCTACACCTTC. Protein product: CASSYRQGAYYGYTF.